Listed below are T cell receptor beta chains from one sample, sequenced in a study of CD8 T cells in Susac syndrome. From the immunoSEQ multiplex PCR reads, TCRdb called clonotypes with MiXCR, one entry per CDR3 protein. The sample yields 100,000 to 150,000 distinct CDR3 sequences, about 95% seen once. The sample comprised CD4+ T cells from PBMCs. All receptors derive from a human donor in good health. Both conserved end residues are part of each CDR3. The D gene is left open where the match is weak. Size values are once, few and many counts, or a class for expanded clones, and some rows have none.

D gene	clone size	V gene	J gene	CDR3 DNA	CDR3 protein
TRBD1	.	TRBV20-1	TRBJ2-7	TGCAGTGCTAGAGGGACAGGGAACTACGAGCAGTACTTC	CSARGTGNYEQYF
.	once	TRBV25-1	TRBJ1-2	TGTGCCAGCAGCGCCCTCTCTACAGAGAGTGGCTACACCTTC	CASSALSTESGYTF
TRBD1	.	TRBV29-1	TRBJ2-7	TGCAGCGTTCCCGGGACAGGGATCTACGAGCAGTACTTC	CSVPGTGIYEQYF
.	.	TRBV20-1	TRBJ1-2	TGCAGTGCTAGACCGGGGGTATATGGCTACACCTTC	CSARPGVYGYTF
TRBD2	.	TRBV6-5	TRBJ2-7	TGTGCCAGCAGTTCTTCCCTGCGCGGGAGGGTCCCATCCTACGAGCAGTACTTC	CASSSSLRGRVPSYEQYF
.	.	TRBV12-3/TRBV12-4	TRBJ2-4	TGTGCCAGCAATCCTTATGGGGCGAACATTCAGTACTTC	CASNPYGANIQYF
TRBD1	.	TRBV12-3/TRBV12-4	TRBJ2-2	TGTGCCAGCAGTTTAGCCCTCTGGACGGGACAGGGGGCGACCACCGGGGAGCTGTTTTTT	CASSLALWTGQGATTGELFF
.	.	TRBV7-9	TRBJ1-1	TGTGCCAGCAGCCCCTTCATGAACACTGAAGCTTTCTTT	CASSPFMNTEAFF
.	.	TRBV2	TRBJ1-1	TGTGCCAGCAGCCTAGGGGTGACTGAAGCTTTCTTT	CASSLGVTEAFF
.	.	TRBV4-1	TRBJ1-2	TGCGCCAGCAGCCAACTAACTCCAGCAGGTGGCTACACCTTC	CASSQLTPAGGYTF
.	.	TRBV5-1	TRBJ1-2	TGCGCCAGCAGCTTCGGACAGCGCTATGGCTACACCTTC	CASSFGQRYGYTF
TRBD1	.	TRBV28	TRBJ1-5	TGTGCCAGCTTGAAGGAGGGGGCCAACAGTCAGCCCCAGCATTTT	CASLKEGANSQPQHF
TRBD1	.	TRBV30	TRBJ1-5	TGTGCATCGGACAGGGAGGGCAATCAGCCCCAGCATTTT	CASDREGNQPQHF
.	.	TRBV10-3	TRBJ2-6	TGTGCCATCAGTGAGTCGTCTGGGGCCAACGTCCTGACTTTC	CAISESSGANVLTF
TRBD1	.	TRBV13	TRBJ2-3	TGTGCCAGCAGCTCCCTCGGGACAGCCACAGATACGCAGTATTTT	CASSSLGTATDTQYF
.	.	TRBV3-1	TRBJ1-1	TGTGCCAGCAGCCGGGCGACGAACACTGAAGCTTTCTTT	CASSRATNTEAFF